This T cell receptor (beta chain) stems from a study of early T cells in non-severe SARS-CoV-2 infection. Overall study context: Bulk RNA taken from unsorted whole blood was sequenced, leaving chains unpaired. Study-level results: In VDJdb matching, anti-spike CD8 responses were favored while private and CD4 specificities went missing.

Each cDNA molecule carried a unique molecular identifier. Each CDR3 protein is one row after TCRdb ran MiXCR on the 5' RACE reads. The sample yields some 91,000 distinct CDR3 sequences, 15% seen once. As for this clonotype: Antigen: not known.

The germline V and J ends were trimmed by 2 bases and 0 bases, with 7 bases remaining between them. Germline V gives CDR1 KGHSH, CDR2 LQKENI. This CDR3 has 14 amino acids. The sequence derives from an adult who was a healthcare worker with PCR-confirmed SARS-CoV-2 infection or an uninfected control (not recorded which). This chain uses TRBV18 with TRBJ1-1; D unclear. The material sequenced was whole blood. CDR3 residues: CASSPNSMNTEAFF. CDR3 coding DNA: TGTGCCAGCTCACCAAACTCTATGAACACTGAAGCTTTCTTT.